These T cell receptor beta chains were read from a single sample in a study of CD8+ T cells in alopecia areata. Sequencing was performed with immunoSEQ multiplex PCR; in TCRdb, only in-frame clones are kept and a portion is missing. The sample contains approximately 160,000 clones, around 60% of which appear only once. The sample in question was CD4+ T cells sorted from blood, obtained at week 24, from a patient treated with tofacitinib. These receptors originate from a human donor with alopecia areata. Each CDR3 is given with its conserved first and last residue. A D gene is named only where the DNA matches it firmly. Where a row states a size, it is once, few, many or the class of an expanded clone; other rows omit it.

J gene | CDR3 length | V gene | D gene | clone size | CDR3 DNA | CDR3 protein
TRBJ2-5 | 16 | TRBV12-5 | - | - | TGTGCTAGTGGTCACGGGACGGGCGGAGGTCAAGAGACCCAGTACTTC | CASGHGTGGGQETQYF
TRBJ2-5 | 15 | TRBV4-2 | TRBD1 | - | TGTGCCAGCAGCCGACAGGGCGGGCCTCAAGAGACCCAGTACTTC | CASSRQGGPQETQYF
TRBJ2-3 | 13 | TRBV30 | - | - | TGTGCCTGGAGTAGGGGCCCCACAGATACGCAGTATTTT | CAWSRGPTDTQYF
TRBJ1-2 | 12 | TRBV29-1 | - | - | TGCAGCGTTGTGAGGGGGAACTATGGCTACACCTTC | CSVVRGNYGYTF
TRBJ2-6 | 15 | TRBV9 | - | - | TGTGCCAGCAGCGTGGAGGGAGCTGGGGCCAACGTCCTGACTTTC | CASSVEGAGANVLTF
TRBJ1-1 | 17 | TRBV25-1 | - | few | TGTGCCAGCAGTGAATTTGGTAGCACCCTAGGTGCCACTGAAGCTTTCTTT | CASSEFGSTLGATEAFF
TRBJ2-3 | 13 | TRBV10-3 | TRBD2 | once | TGTGCCGCGTTCGGGGGGAGCACAGATACGCAGTATTTT | CAAFGGSTDTQYF
TRBJ2-3 | 10 | TRBV29-1 | - | few | TGCAGCGTTGAAGGTCCACCGCAGTATTTT | CSVEGPPQYF
TRBJ1-4 | 13 | TRBV29-1 | - | - | TGCAGCGTGACGGAGGCAACTAATGAAAAACTGTTTTTT | CSVTEATNEKLFF
TRBJ1-1 | 11 | TRBV2 | - | - | TGTGCCAGCGGTCAGAACACTGAAGCTTTCTTT | CASGQNTEAFF
TRBJ1-1 | 18 | TRBV2 | - | - | TGTGCCAGCAGTGAAGGGGACACCTCGCGGTTGCGGGACACTGAAGCTTTCTTT | CASSEGDTSRLRDTEAFF
TRBJ2-5 | 13 | TRBV29-1 | - | - | TGCAGCGTTGGTGAGGGTGCTGGGGAGACCCAGTACTTC | CSVGEGAGETQYF
TRBJ2-5 | 13 | TRBV18 | - | - | TGTGCCAGCTCAACATCAATCCAAGAGACCCAGTACTTC | CASSTSIQETQYF
TRBJ2-2 | 14 | TRBV30 | - | - | TGTGCCTGGAAGCCAGGGGCGAACACCGGGGAGCTGTTTTTT | CAWKPGANTGELFF
TRBJ2-4 | 16 | TRBV30 | TRBD1 | - | TGTGCCTGGAGTGGACAGGGGGCGATAGCCAAAAACATTCAGTACTTC | CAWSGQGAIAKNIQYF
TRBJ2-3 | 14 | TRBV7-8 | TRBD2 | - | TGTGCCAGCAGCTTAGGCGGGGGGCCCTATACGCAGTATTTT | CASSLGGGPYTQYF
TRBJ2-2 | 18 | TRBV7-9 | TRBD1 | - | TGTGCCAGCAGCTTAGGTTTACGGGGGACAGGAAACACCGGGGAGCTGTTTTTT | CASSLGLRGTGNTGELFF
TRBJ1-2 | 13 | TRBV29-1 | TRBD1 | - | TGCAGCGTCGCGACAGGGTCAAACTATGGCTACACCTTC | CSVATGSNYGYTF
TRBJ1-2 | 13 | TRBV30 | - | once | TGTGCCTGGAGCGCCGGGACCGAGCCTGGCTACACCTTC | CAWSAGTEPGYTF
TRBJ1-1 | 16 | TRBV29-1 | - | - | TGCAGCGTTGAAGAACAGGGTTGGGGGGTTGACACTGAAGCTTTCTTT | CSVEEQGWGVDTEAFF
TRBJ2-3 | 15 | TRBV9 | - | - | TGTGCCAGCAGCGCCCGGATTCCCCGCACAGATACGCAGTATTTT | CASSARIPRTDTQYF
TRBJ1-1 | 14 | TRBV5-1 | TRBD1 | - | TGCGCCAGCAGCGTGGGACAGATAAACACTGAAGCTTTCTTT | CASSVGQINTEAFF
TRBJ2-3 | 13 | TRBV7-2 | - | few | TGTGCCAGCAGCTTACGTCGAGGAGATACGCAGTATTTT | CASSLRRGDTQYF
TRBJ1-5 | 14 | TRBV2 | - | - | TGTGCCAGCAGTGGAGCAAGGGGGGATCAGCCCCAGCATTTT | CASSGARGDQPQHF
TRBJ2-5 | 12 | TRBV30 | - | few | TGTGCCTGGAGTCCCTACGAAGAGACCCAGTACTTC | CAWSPYEETQYF
TRBJ2-3 | 13 | TRBV29-1 | TRBD1 | - | TGCAGCGTAAGGGGGCGGGCCACAGATACGCAGTATTTT | CSVRGRATDTQYF
TRBJ1-6 | 14 | TRBV27 | TRBD1 | - | TGTGCCAGCAGTCTAGGACAGGGTAGTTCACCCCTCCACTTT | CASSLGQGSSPLHF
TRBJ1-4 | 16 | TRBV2 | TRBD1 | once | TGTGCCAGCAGAGGAGGGACAGCCGCAACTAATGAAAAACTGTTTTTT | CASRGGTAATNEKLFF
TRBJ1-2 | 15 | TRBV5-6 | - | - | TGTGCCAGCAGCTTAATGGCGGGCCTCGGCTATGGCTACACCTTC | CASSLMAGLGYGYTF
TRBJ2-3 | 13 | TRBV29-1 | - | - | TGCAGCGTTGAGGGACCGGGCACAGATACGCAGTATTTT | CSVEGPGTDTQYF
TRBJ2-7 | 13 | TRBV7-6 | TRBD2 | - | TGTGCCAGCAGCTTTGTAGCGGGGGACGAGCAGTACTTC | CASSFVAGDEQYF
TRBJ2-7 | 14 | TRBV18 | - | - | TGTGCCAGCTCACCCCAGACAGGTTCCTACGAGCAGTACTTC | CASSPQTGSYEQYF
TRBJ1-6 | 14 | TRBV30 | - | - | TGTGCCTGGGGGGAAGGATTGGGTAATTCACCCCTCCACTTT | CAWGEGLGNSPLHF
TRBJ2-7 | 12 | TRBV29-1 | TRBD1 | - | TGCAGCGTGCGGGACAGGGCCTACGAGCAGTACTTC | CSVRDRAYEQYF
TRBJ1-1 | 14 | TRBV29-1 | - | - | TGCAGCGTTGGAGGCAGGACCATGAACACTGAAGCTTTCTTT | CSVGGRTMNTEAFF
TRBJ2-3 | 15 | TRBV27 | TRBD2 | - | TGTGCCAGCAGTCCGCCTGGGGGGGGCACAGATACGCAGTATTTT | CASSPPGGGTDTQYF
TRBJ1-2 | 14 | TRBV30 | - | - | TGTGCCTGGAGGCCCGCAGGATCTAACTATGGCTACACCTTC | CAWRPAGSNYGYTF
TRBJ2-1 | 13 | TRBV7-8 | TRBD1 | - | TGTGCCAGCAGCTTAATGAGACAGGGGGAACAGTTCTTC | CASSLMRQGEQFF
TRBJ1-3 | 15 | TRBV29-1 | - | - | TGCAGCGTTGATCCGCCAGGGAGTTCGGGAAACACCATATATTTT | CSVDPPGSSGNTIYF
TRBJ2-3 | 16 | TRBV4-1 | TRBD2 | few | TGCGCCAGCAGCCCTATGGCGGGGGGGCGTGTAGATACGCAGTATTTT | CASSPMAGGRVDTQYF
TRBJ2-3 | 16 | TRBV27 | - | few | TGTGCCAGCAGTTTATCACCAGGGTTCGGTTCAGATACGCAGTATTTT | CASSLSPGFGSDTQYF
TRBJ2-2 | 12 | TRBV5-6 | - | few | TGTGCCAGCAGCTTGTATACCGGGGAGCTGTTTTTT | CASSLYTGELFF
TRBJ2-1 | 15 | TRBV2 | TRBD2 | - | TGTGCCAGCAGTGAGCGACTAGCTGAAACCTACGAGCAGTTCTTC | CASSERLAETYEQFF
TRBJ2-3 | 19 | TRBV4-1 | TRBD2 | few | TGCGCCAGCAGCCAAGCCAAAAGTAGCGGGGGGGCGAAGACAGATACGCAGTATTTT | CASSQAKSSGGAKTDTQYF
TRBJ1-2 | 14 | TRBV30 | - | - | TGTGCCTGGAAGATCAGGGCCCCCAACTATGGCTACACCTTC | CAWKIRAPNYGYTF
TRBJ2-5 | 14 | TRBV19 | TRBD2 | - | TGTGCCAGGCTTGAAGCGGGGGGCGGGGAGACCCAGTACTTC | CARLEAGGGETQYF
TRBJ2-7 | 12 | TRBV29-1 | - | few | TGCAGCGTTCGGCAGGGTCCCTACGAGCAGTACTTC | CSVRQGPYEQYF
TRBJ1-2 | 16 | TRBV29-1 | TRBD1 | few | TGCAGCGTTGAAGGATGGGACAGGGTGGGACCCGGTGGCTACACCTTC | CSVEGWDRVGPGGYTF
TRBJ1-2 | 15 | TRBV30 | - | - | TGTGCCTGGAGTCCTCGGACAGTTCTCGCCTATGGCTACACCTTC | CAWSPRTVLAYGYTF
TRBJ1-6 | 15 | TRBV5-1 | - | few | TGCGCCAGCAGCTCCCGCAGCGACTATAATTCACCCCTCCACTTT | CASSSRSDYNSPLHF
TRBJ2-3 | 14 | TRBV27 | - | once | TGTGCCAGCAGTTTGTGGGGGTCTGAAGATACGCAGTATTTT | CASSLWGSEDTQYF
TRBJ2-2 | 12 | TRBV15 | - | - | TGTGCCACCAGCGTGAACACCGGGGAGCTGTTTTTT | CATSVNTGELFF
TRBJ1-4 | 15 | TRBV7-2 | - | - | TGTGCCAGCAGCGCCGCGAGTCGGCCTAATGAAAAACTGTTTTTT | CASSAASRPNEKLFF
TRBJ1-5 | 14 | TRBV2 | TRBD1 | - | TGTGCCAGCAGTGGGACAGGGAGGAATCAGCCCCAGCATTTT | CASSGTGRNQPQHF
TRBJ2-4 | 15 | TRBV5-1 | - | - | TGCGCCAGCAGCTTGGAGGGGCTAGCCAAAAACATTCAGTACTTC | CASSLEGLAKNIQYF
TRBJ2-5 | 16 | TRBV29-1 | TRBD2 | - | TGCAGCGCAGACGGACTAGCGGGGGGGGACCAAGAGACCCAGTACTTC | CSADGLAGGDQETQYF
TRBJ2-5 | 13 | TRBV7-9 | - | - | TGTGCCAGCAGCAAGACAGACCAAGAGACCCAGTACTTC | CASSKTDQETQYF
TRBJ2-7 | 15 | TRBV6-6 | - | - | TGTGCCAGCTTATACCGCGGACCTCAATCCTACGAGCAGTACTTC | CASLYRGPQSYEQYF
TRBJ2-5 | 16 | TRBV5-1 | TRBD1 | few | TGCGCCAGCAGCTTGACGGCAGGGGGCGGTCGGGAGACCCAGTACTTC | CASSLTAGGGRETQYF
TRBJ1-4 | 15 | TRBV30 | - | once | TGTGCCTGGAGTAAACAGAGTCTGGGTAATGAAAAACTGTTTTTT | CAWSKQSLGNEKLFF